The clone carrying this T cell receptor (beta chain) was recorded many times. The target antigen is unknown. With 4 bases removed from V and 2 bases from J, the gap between germline ends came to 9 bases. This CDR3 is 13 amino acids long. TCR alpha and TCR beta cDNA libraries with sample barcodes and UMIs came from 5'RACE using constant-segment primers. TCRdb fed the 5' RACE reads into MiXCR, producing one record per CDR3 protein. The data contain around 320,000 distinct CDR3 sequences, roughly 13% of them singletons. The data were obtained in a study of T-cell memory formation after mild COVID-19. Study-level points and caveats: CD8+ contracting clones occupied EMRA, while CD4+ ones occupied mainly CM and EM. Clones that contracted from day 15 to 85 were balanced CD4/CD8, while later expanders leaned CD4+.

This clonotype was sampled from a man aged 18 to 30 who had mild COVID-19 (a few samples of this study predate the infection). Cell type and time point are not known. The V and J genes are TRBV12-3 or TRBV12-4 and TRBJ2-7, with D possibly being TRBD1 or TRBD2 (5 bases each). The source material was PBMCs or a T cell subset sorted from them (not recorded which). CDR3 DNA: TGTGCCAGCAGTTATAGGGGAGCCTACGAGCAGTACGTC. It yields the protein CASSYRGAYEQYV.